This T cell receptor beta chain was recovered during a study of blood T cell repertoires in COVID-19. Study overall: The United States, Italy and Spain were the sources of the acute and convalescent COVID-19 samples.

Trimming cost V 6 bases and J 7 bases, with 22 bases left between them. The germline V gene encodes CDR1 SNHLY and CDR2 FYNNEI. This CDR3 region has 15 residues. TCRdb keeps only in-frame clones here, not all; method: immunoSEQ multiplex PCR. Here the sample spans approximately 300,000 clones, around 85% being singletons. This clonotype was obtained from a woman aged 50 to 60 with active or convalescent COVID-19. The V and J genes are TRBV2 and TRBJ2-7, with D possibly TRBD2 on 6 matching bases. Sequences were obtained from peripheral blood. The CDR3 coding sequence is TGTGCCAGCAGGCCGAATAGCGGCGTCGCGGGGGAGCAGTACTTC. Translation: CASRPNSGVAGEQYF. The full variable domain, in which reference TRBV2 and TRBJ2-7 provide the parts outside the CDR3, is EPEVTQTPSHQVTQMGQEVILRCVPISNHLYFYWYRQILGQKVEFLVSFYNNEISEKSEIFDDQFSVERPDGSNFTLKIRSTKLEDSAMYFCASRPNSGVAGEQYFGPGTRLTVT.